The 14 T cell receptor beta chains listed next were all sequenced from one sample in a study of T cell repertoires in cytomegalovirus infection. TCRdb reprocessed the reads with MiXCR, giving one entry per CDR3 protein. The repertoire holds 450,000 to 650,000 distinct CDR3 sequences, with 40% as singletons. These TCRs' antigens remain unknown. This specimen was cultured PBMCs, taken from culture after CMV antigen stimulation. These receptors were collected from a human donor in good health (CMV status not recorded). Some clones in this sample may be carry-over from other donors' samples.

This clonotype appeared a few times. The V and J genes are TRBV5-1 and TRBJ2-7; D assignment may be TRBD1 or TRBD2 (5 bases each). From germline, CDR1 is SGHRS and CDR2 YFSETQ. This CDR3 spans 14 amino acids. V gave up 6 bases and J gave up 4 bases, with 17 bases separating them. CDR3 nucleotides: TGCGCCAGCAAGGCGGGTCCAGGGTCGTACGAGCAGTACTTC. It yields the protein CASKAGPGSYEQYF.

The gene calls are TRBV7-6 and TRBJ2-3; D is possibly TRBD2 (5 bases). The CDR3 has 14 residues. Looked up from germline, CDR1 is SGHVS and CDR2 is FNYEAQ. Trimming took 5 bases from V and 2 from J, leaving 11 bases between them. CDR3 sequence reads: CASSQWETTDTQYF. In DNA, the CDR3 is TGTGCCAGCAGCCAATGGGAGACCACAGATACGCAGTATTTT.

The V call is TRBV7-2, the J call TRBJ2-1; TRBD2 matches 12 bases. The CDR3 is 19 amino acids. The junction had 14 bases not matched to a gene; V was cut back by 5 bases and J by 3 bases. Germline CDR1 SGHTA, CDR2 FQGNSA. In DNA form, the CDR3 reads TGTGCCAGCAGCCGGCCCCCCTGGACTAGCGGGGACAACTACAATGAGCAGTTCTTC. Translated: CASSRPPWTSGDNYNEQFF.

This clonotype was observed a handful of times. The chain uses TRBV7-2 and TRBJ2-5; 7 positions match TRBD1. Germline trimming cut 5 bases from V and 5 bases from J; bases unmatched to any gene: 5. The CDR3 extends over 13 amino acids. Germline V gene sequence: CDR1 SGHTA, CDR2 FQGNSA. The CDR3 DNA sequence: TGTGCCAGCAGCCGGGGACAGACGGAGACCCAGTACTTC. This encodes CASSRGQTETQYF.

V gene TRBV5-1 combines with J gene TRBJ2-1; TRBD1 agrees at 8 bases. This CDR3 comprises 14 residues. The V gene end was trimmed by 3 bases and the J gene end by 9 bases; junction bases not matched to a gene: 8. The V gene's germline CDR1 is SGHRS and CDR2 YFSETQ. The CDR3 reads CASSSSGTGFEQFF. The CDR3 nucleotides are TGCGCCAGCAGCTCCTCCGGGACAGGATTTGAGCAGTTCTTC.

This clonotype turned up a few times. The chain joins TRBV7-2 to TRBJ2-7; TRBD2 aligns across 7 bases. CDR1 is SGHTA and CDR2 is FQGNSA in the germline V gene. The CDR3 extends over 15 amino acids. V gave up 5 bases and J gave up 2 bases; unmatched junction bases: 9. Here the CDR3 DNA reads TGTGCCAGCAGCCCCCAGGCGGGGGATACCTACGAGCAGTACTTC. This sequence encodes CASSPQAGDTYEQYF.

The V gene is TRBV27, the J gene TRBJ2-2, with D perhaps matching TRBD1 (5 bases). Trimming took 3 bases from V and 2 from J, leaving 10 bases between them. Per the germline V gene, CDR1 is MNHEY and CDR2 is SMNVEV (reference sequence). CDR3 size: 15 residues. The CDR3 sequence is CASSFWQGNTGELFF. CDR3 bases: TGTGCCAGCAGTTTTTGGCAGGGAAACACCGGGGAGCTGTTTTTT.

The chain has TRBV28 and TRBJ2-3; D is ambiguous. Germline CDR1 is MDHEN and CDR2 is SYDVKM. Trimming removed 8 bases at V and 0 bases at J, with 9 bases between. This CDR3 spans 13 amino acids. The CDR3 is CASLGPSTDTQYF. CDR3 sequence (DNA): TGTGCCAGCCTCGGGCCTAGCACAGATACGCAGTATTTT.

V gene TRBV3-1 combines with J gene TRBJ2-7, with D perhaps matching TRBD1 (7 bases). Per germline, CDR1 LGHDT and CDR2 YNNKEL (reference sequence). This CDR3 comprises 13 residues. V was clipped by 8 bases and J by 5 bases, with 16 bases between them. DNA for the CDR3: TGTGCCAGCGGGAGCAGGGGGGTAAACGAGCAGTACTTC. Amino acids: CASGSRGVNEQYF.

The genes are TRBV6-8 and TRBJ2-5, with 14 nucleotides matching TRBD2. The J segment lost 4 bases and the V segment lost 5 bases, leaving 6 bases of the junction unmatched. The germline V gene has CDR1 MNHGY and CDR2 SAAAGT. The CDR3 runs to 16 residues. The CDR3 region has the DNA TGTGCCAGCAGTCCCGGGACTAGCGGGAGCGCAGAGACCCAGTACTTC. It translates to CASSPGTSGSAETQYF.

This clonotype was seen more than once but under ten times. The chain recombines TRBV6-2 or TRBV6-3 with TRBJ2-6; D perhaps matches TRBD1 (5 bases). Germline V CDR1 and CDR2: MNHEY, SVGEGT. V was clipped by 8 bases and J by 0 bases, with 11 bases between them. The CDR3 runs 15 residues. CDR3 sequence: CASGRGLSGANVLTF. In DNA form, the CDR3 reads TGTGCCAGCGGAAGGGGCCTCTCTGGGGCCAACGTCCTGACTTTC.

This clonotype was counted ten times or more. The chain has TRBV7-2 and TRBJ2-5; 10 bases align to TRBD2. CDR1 and CDR2 (germline): SGHTA, FQGNSA. With 3 bases clipped from V and 4 bases from J, the junction kept 11 bases outside the gene matches. CDR3 length: 17 amino acids. CDR3 residues: CASSFSQRGGWVETQYF. Here the CDR3 DNA reads TGTGCCAGCAGCTTTTCTCAGCGGGGGGGCTGGGTAGAGACCCAGTACTTC. The full variable domain, with the rest looked up from reference TRBV7-2 and TRBJ2-5, is GAGVSQSPSNKVTEKGKDVELRCDPISGHTALYWYRQSLGQGLEFLIYFQGNSAPDKSGLPSDRFSAERTGGSVSTLTIQRTQQEDSAVYLCASSFSQRGGWVETQYFGPGTRLLVL.

The chain couples TRBV4-1 to TRBJ2-5; tentatively, D is TRBD1 or TRBD2 (5 bases each). Germline CDR1 reads MGHRA; CDR2 reads YSYEKL. Between the trimmed V and J ends, which lost 0 bases and 5 bases, there was a span of 13 bases. The CDR3 is 15 residues long. Here the CDR3 reads CASSQDKGSAETQYF. CDR3 DNA sequence: TGCGCCAGCAGCCAAGATAAGGGGAGTGCGGAGACCCAGTACTTC.

In this sample, this clonotype turned up once. The V gene is TRBV19, the J gene TRBJ1-1, with D hard to call. This CDR3 region has 14 residues. CDR1 and CDR2 from the germline V gene are LNHDA and SQIVND (reference sequence). Trimming stripped 5 bases from V and 1 base from J, with 11 bases between. CDR3 in amino acids: CASSPARQNTEAFF. The CDR3 bases are TGTGCCAGTAGTCCTGCGAGACAGAACACTGAAGCTTTCTTT. Full variable domain (remainder filled in from reference TRBV19 and TRBJ1-1): DGGITQSPKYLFRKEGQNVTLSCEQNLNHDAMYWYRQDPGQGLRLIYYSQIVNDFQKGDIAEGYSVSREKKESFPLTVTSAQKNPTAFYLCASSPARQNTEAFFGQGTRLTVV.